Shown below are 19 T cell receptor beta chains from a single sample sequenced in a study of T cells expressing NK-cell markers. TCRdb re-called the 5' RACE reads, yielding one record per CDR3 amino acid sequence without DNA. This listing includes about 380,000 distinct CDR3 sequences. The source material was blood T cells: a sorted CD56 or NKG2C T cell subset, CD4+ or CD8+ T cells, or bulk PBMC T cells (not recorded which). These receptors were collected from a man aged 18 to 69 in good health.

The J gene is TRBJ1-4, the V gene TRBV12-3 or TRBV12-4; the TCRdb call, TRBD1, lacks DNA for checking. This CDR3 comprises 12 residues. CDR3 in amino acids: CASSRTYEKLFF.

The chain employs TRBV29-1 and TRBJ2-1; the D call from TCRdb, TRBD2, cannot be confirmed without DNA. Germline V gives CDR1 SQVTM, CDR2 ANQGSEA. This CDR3 is 13 amino acids long. CDR3 loop: CSVGLAVQGEQFF.

This chain connects TRBV4-1 to TRBJ1-2; TCRdb selects TRBD1, and the lack of DNA leaves this call unchecked. The CDR3 has 16 residues. CDR1 and CDR2 (germline): MGHRA, YSYEKL. CDR3 in amino acids: CASSQVSTGGGYGYTF.

V and J are TRBV7-9 and TRBJ1-6. The V gene's germline CDR1 is SEHNR and CDR2 FQNEAQ (reference sequence). This CDR3 comprises 15 residues. This chain's CDR3 is CATDPMQSYNSPLHF.

This sequence joins TRBV20-1 and TRBJ2-1; lacking DNA, the TRBD2 call made by TCRdb goes unchecked. The CDR3 is 18 residues long. Germline lookup yields CDR1 DFQATT and CDR2 SNEGSKA (reference sequence). The CDR3 here is CSAPGRGKGFSTNNEQFF.

The rearrangement joins TRBV6-1 to TRBJ2-2; as DNA is missing, the TRBD1 call by TCRdb cannot be tested. CDR3 size: 16 residues. Germline V gene lookup returns CDR1 MNHNS and CDR2 SASEGT. CDR3 sequence: CASMDEGAGGPGELFF.

The V and J genes are TRBV18 and TRBJ1-1. Looked up from germline, CDR1 is KGHSH and CDR2 is LQKENI. The CDR3 consists of 16 residues. This chain's CDR3 is CASSPILSRLNTEAFF.

The chain joins TRBV2 to TRBJ2-7; TCRdb's D call of TRBD1 is untestable without DNA. Germline V gene lookup returns CDR1 SNHLY and CDR2 FYNNEI. The CDR3 covers 15 residues. This CDR3 is CASRLGQLSSYEQYF.

This chain links TRBV20-1 with TRBJ1-4; TCRdb's D call of TRBD1 is untestable without DNA. Germline V lookup: CDR1 DFQATT, CDR2 SNEGSKA (reference sequence). The CDR3 has 13 residues. The CDR3 sequence is CRQGIATNEKLFF.

The V and J genes are TRBV6-2 or TRBV6-3 and TRBJ2-3; the D gene TCRdb calls, TRBD1, cannot be checked with no DNA. The V gene's germline CDR1 is MNHEY and CDR2 SVGEGT. CDR3 length: 15 residues. The CDR3 is CASSRRQVSTDTQYF.

The rearrangement links TRBV11-3 to TRBJ2-2. Germline CDR1 is SGHNT and CDR2 is YENEEA. This CDR3 has 13 amino acids. The chain's CDR3 is CASSLVNTGELFF.

The V gene is TRBV12-3 or TRBV12-4, the J gene TRBJ2-7; TCRdb selects TRBD2, and the lack of DNA leaves this call unchecked. This CDR3 comprises 15 residues. CDR3 region: CASRPLAGDAYEQYF.

This sequence joins TRBV10-2 and TRBJ2-2. This CDR3 contains 12 residues. Germline assignment: CDR1 WSHSY and CDR2 SAAADI. CDR3 in amino acids: CASSDPTGELFF.

The rearrangement joins TRBV5-6 to TRBJ2-1; TCRdb lists TRBD2, though no DNA is available to test this call. This CDR3 has 12 amino acids. Germline CDR1 reads SGHDT; CDR2 reads YYEEEE. CDR3 residues: CASSKGLPEQFF.

The rearrangement uses TRBV5-1 and TRBJ2-3; TCRdb calls TRBD2, which cannot be checked without DNA. The V gene's germline CDR1 is SGHRS and CDR2 YFSETQ. The CDR3 length is 16 residues. Here the CDR3 reads CASSSQGAGGLNTQYF.

The chain recombines TRBV2 with TRBJ1-6. CDR1 and CDR2 from the germline V gene are SNHLY and FYNNEI. This CDR3 comprises 16 residues. This chain's CDR3 is CASNPNGLIGDSPLHF. The full variable domain, its missing parts supplied by reference TRBV2 and TRBJ1-6, is EPEVTQTPSHQVTQMGQEVILRCVPISNHLYFYWYRQILGQKVEFLVSFYNNEISEKSEIFDDQFSVERPDGSNFTLKIRSTKLEDSAMYFCASNPNGLIGDSPLHFGNGTRLTVT.

V gene TRBV6-5 combines with J gene TRBJ2-7. CDR1 and CDR2 (germline): MNHEY, SVGAGI. This CDR3 has 16 residues. The CDR3 reads CASSYSSAGQGYEQYF.

J is TRBJ2-7 and V is TRBV25-1; the D call of TRBD2 rests on TCRdb alone, since no DNA is present to check it. This CDR3 spans 14 amino acids. Germline V lookup: CDR1 MGHDK, CDR2 SYGVNS. The CDR3 sequence: CASALSGGTYEQYF.

The chain has TRBV4-2 and TRBJ1-2; TCRdb indicates TRBD1, and absent DNA this call remains unverified. From germline, CDR1 is LGHNA and CDR2 YNFKEQ. The CDR3 is made up of 14 amino acids. CDR3 region: CASSQGQGPYGYTF.